Sequencing of this T cell receptor beta chain was carried out in a study of blood T cell repertoires in COVID-19. Overall study: Collection of acute and convalescent COVID-19 samples took place in the United States, Italy and Spain. The cDNA or gDNA used as material had been derived from T cells, B-cell-depleted T cells, or PBMCs.

The V gene end was trimmed by 5 bases and the J gene end by 3 bases; junction bases not matched to a gene: 8. CDR1 and CDR2 from the germline V gene are SEHNR and FQNEAQ (reference sequence). The CDR3 is made up of 18 amino acids. As processed by the authors: Nucleated cell number was recorded as an estimate derived from reference gene primer amplification. Sequenced by immunoSEQ multiplex PCR; TCRdb stores in-frame clones only, minus some. For V, J and clone size, that table is used; D and trimming come from the DNA. Counted here are over 150,000 clones, 84% occurring once; the ten biggest clones make up less than 15%.

Material: peripheral blood. This TCR was recovered from a human donor in a cohort sampled during active COVID-19. The chain employs TRBV7-9 and TRBJ2-1; TRBD2 matches at 15 bases. The CDR3 spells CASSPPGLAGGYYNEQFF. CDR3 DNA: TGTGCCAGCAGCCCCCCGGGACTAGCGGGAGGTTACTACAATGAGCAGTTCTTC. Filled out from reference TRBV7-9 and TRBJ2-1, the complete variable domain reads DTGVSQNPRHKITKRGQNVTFRCDPISEHNRLYWYRQTLGQGPEFLTYFQNEAQLEKSRLLSDRFSAERPKGSFSTLEIQRTEQGDSAMYLCASSPPGLAGGYYNEQFFGPGTRLTVL.